Listed below are T cell receptor beta chains from one sample, sequenced in a study of Graves' ophthalmopathy and Graves' hyperthyroidism. From the multiplex PCR reads, TCRdb called clonotypes with MiXCR, one entry per CDR3 protein. The profile shows about 740,000 distinct CDR3 sequences, 35% to 50% of them singletons. Sequencing was carried out using peripheral blood. The receptors were gathered from an adult man with Graves' ophthalmopathy. The CDR3 runs from the conserved cysteine through the conserved F or W. D genes are given only for firm matches. The listing skips clone size in some rows; elsewhere it reads once, few, many or a size class.

V	size	D	J	CDR3	DNA
TRBV20-1	NA	NA	TRBJ1-5	CSASSAVNSNQPQHF	TGCAGTGCTAGTTCTGCGGTGAATAGCAATCAGCCCCAGCATTTT
TRBV2	NA	TRBD1	TRBJ1-2	CARGWAGGLVGYTF	TGTGCTAGAGGTTGGGCAGGGGGCTTAGTTGGCTACACCTTC
TRBV4-3	NA	NA	TRBJ1-4	CASSQERMGGRIF	TGCGCCAGCAGCCAAGAAAGGATGGGGGGACGCATTTTT
TRBV7-9	once	TRBD1	TRBJ1-1	CASSLTGQGIPEAFF	TGTGCCAGCAGCTTAACGGGACAGGGTATACCTGAAGCTTTCTTT
TRBV6-5	NA	NA	TRBJ1-3	CASCRAYSGNTIYF	TGTGCCAGCTGCCGGGCTTACTCTGGAAACACCATATATTTT
TRBV4-1	NA	TRBD1	TRBJ1-1	CASSQGRGTGDTEAFF	TGCGCCAGCAGCCAAGGACGAGGGACAGGGGACACTGAAGCTTTCTTT
TRBV29-1	many	NA	TRBJ1-1	CSVAGGAFF	TGCAGCGTGGCGGGTGGTGCTTTCTTT
TRBV5-5	NA	TRBD1	TRBJ2-7	CASSLRDRGSYEQYF	TGCGCCAGCAGCCTCCGGGACAGGGGTTCCTACGAGCAGTACTTC
TRBV24-1	once	NA	TRBJ2-3	CATGEGAGDTQYF	TGTGCCACCGGGGAGGGGGCCGGGGATACGCAGTATTTT
TRBV7-7	NA	NA	TRBJ1-6	CASSPGTLETLHF	TGTGCCAGCAGCCCAGGGACATTAGAAACCCTCCACTTT
TRBV6-2/TRBV6-3	once	TRBD2	TRBJ2-7	CASSYLGTSGSSYEQYF	TGTGCCAGCAGTTACCTCGGGACTAGCGGGAGCTCCTACGAGCAGTACTTC